This T cell receptor (beta chain) emerged from a study of T cell responses to AZD1222 COVID-19 vaccine (dated by TCRdb to about 2021). Regarding the study in general: TCR sequencing was performed for about 250 trial participants, of whom about 200 were given two doses of AZD1222 and around 25 were given two doses of MenACWY control vaccine. Trial participants were enrolled into age subgroups of 18-55, 56-69 and 70-plus years, which contained about 150, 28 and 57 TCR-sequenced participants, respectively. General conclusions and limits of the study: A significant rise in spike-specific TCR breadth and depth was observed after two AZD1222 doses relative to day 0 and relative to MenACWY recipients. Because no samples from the day 14 peak response were available, repertoires could be characterized only after the peak T cell response. Most participants were white British and females outnumbered males, and the authors suggested that clonal diversity may have been underestimated. Reportedly, almost half of the unique spike-specific TCRs recognized epitopes lying outside the regions that are mutated in the B.1.351 and B.1.1.7 variants. Conclusions about previously exposed vaccinees are limited, since just 5 or 6 AZD1222 recipients were seropositive for SARS-CoV-2 at baseline. Vaccine-associated CD4 TCRs spanned the whole spike protein, with dominant responses in regions 160-218 and 743-854. In the small 56-69-year group, the increase in depth fell short of significance, most likely because of low power.

The CDR3 regions of human TCRbeta chains were analyzed by immunosequencing. Concerning the study's data processing: TCRs in the repertoires were compared against a reference library of SARS-CoV-2-specific TCRs that had been generated with the MIRA antigen-specificity platform. Breadth was defined as the fraction of unique TCRs that were SARS-CoV-2-associated. Depth was defined as the fraction of total T cells that were SARS-CoV-2-associated. Using the MIRA data, each spike-specific TCR was mapped to the spike region that the TCR reacts to and placed in a CD4 or CD8 class. Log10-transformed breadth and depth values were compared by one-way ANOVA with Sidak's multiple comparisons tests. As stored in TCRdb, this immuneACCESS dataset retains in-frame rearrangements with V and J assigned. A fraction of the clones does not appear; measured against another copy, unresolved V genes explain less than half of the discrepancy, and the remainder lacks a known reason. V, J and clone size were drawn from that table, and D and trimming were deduced from the DNA. Recorded for this sample are some 150,000 clones; approximately 88% of them occurred a single time. The ten largest clonotypes hold around 4.4% of the sample.

As to this clone: Its antigen specificity is not known. The record has no base qualities; no much larger clone is one base away.

The junction shows trimming of 5 bases on V and 0 bases on J, plus 11 bases between the germline ends. From the cysteine through the phenylalanine, the CDR3 covers 15 amino acids. Of the read, only the CDR3 DNA is kept; its 45 bases are in frame from base 1. CDR1 and CDR2 were assigned from the germline V gene (reference sequence) as LNHDA and SQIVND. This sample's time point label indicates: about 28 days (+/-7) after the second vaccine dose. AZD1222 recipients whose second dose came at about 4 weeks and those whose second dose came at about 12 weeks were combined into one group, since spike-specific TCR depth and breadth did not differ between the two schedules. Samples from vaccinated people were obtained from the UK trials COV001 and COV002, which included a single-blind randomized controlled phase 2/3 trial of AZD1222 (ChAdOx1 nCoV-19) in healthy adults. For TCRbeta chain sequencing, PBMC samples from trial participants were taken at day 0 and at day 28 after the second dose.

This TCR was recovered from an adult who received the AZD1222 COVID-19 vaccine. The chain uses TRBV19 and TRBJ2-1; TRBD1 is a possible D gene, resting on 6 matching bases. Sequences were derived from peripheral blood, sampled 28 days after the second AZD1222 dose. The CDR3 here reads CASSSTGSSYNEQFF. The DNA sequence is as follows: TGTGCCAGTAGTTCAACAGGGAGCTCCTACAATGAGCAGTTCTTC. Reference TRBV19 and TRBJ2-1 proteins supply the regions before and after the CDR3; the full variable domain is: DGGITQSPKYLFRKEGQNVTLSCEQNLNHDAMYWYRQDPGQGLRLIYYSQIVNDFQKGDIAEGYSVSREKKESFPLTVTSAQKNPTAFYLCASSSTGSSYNEQFFGPGTRLTVL.